The next 5 T cell receptor beta chains were all read from a single sample in a study of blood T cell repertoires in COVID-19. Profiled with immunoSEQ multiplex PCR; TCRdb holds only in-frame clones, not every one. Seen here are about 62,000 clones, around 87% observed once, and the top ten hold approximately 4%. The sequencing sample was made of peripheral blood. The source of these receptors is a human donor in a cohort sampled during active COVID-19.

This clone occurred once. The chain combines TRBV7-2 with TRBJ2-3; no firm D call. This CDR3 has 15 amino acids. Trimming removed 0 bases from V and 2 bases from J, with 9 bases in between. Germline assignment: CDR1 SGHTA and CDR2 FQGNSA. CDR3 coding DNA: TGTGCCAGCAGCTTAGCGCCAGGCCTCACAGATACGCAGTATTTT. It translates to CASSLAPGLTDTQYF.

In this sample, this clone turned up a few times. The gene calls are TRBV5-6 and TRBJ2-7; a possible D gene is TRBD2 (5 bases). CDR1 is SGHDT and CDR2 is YYEEEE in the germline V gene. Trimming stripped 0 bases from V and 4 bases from J, with 11 bases between. CDR3 length: 14 amino acids. The CDR3 coding sequence is TGTGCCAGCAGCTTGGCCGGCCGGGGTTACGAGCAGTACTTC. Amino acids: CASSLAGRGYEQYF.

This chain joins TRBV25-1 and TRBJ2-7; D uncertain. V was shortened by 1 base and J by 6 bases, with 10 bases between the two germline ends. Germline V gives CDR1 MGHDK, CDR2 SYGVNS. The CDR3 consists of 13 residues. CDR3 protein: CASSESYGGEQYF. CDR3 sequence (DNA): TGTGCCAGCAGTGAATCTTACGGCGGCGAGCAGTACTTC.

This sequence joins TRBV9 and TRBJ2-6; the match to TRBD2 covers 10 bases. The CDR3 consists of 17 residues. V was pared by 3 bases and J by 0 bases, with 3 bases of the junction left unmatched. Germline CDR1 is SGDLS and CDR2 is YYNGEE. CDR3 DNA sequence: TGTGCCAGCAGCGCTAGCGGGGGAGCCTCTGGGGCCAACGTCCTGACTTTC. This gives the protein CASSASGGASGANVLTF.

The chain joins TRBV24-1 to TRBJ2-3, with D possibly TRBD2 on 5 matching bases. V was cut by 4 bases and J by 6 bases, with 19 bases left in between. Germline CDR1 and CDR2: KGHDR and SFDVKD. The CDR3 extends over 16 amino acids. CDR3 sequence reads: CATSETGARIADTQYF. In DNA form, the CDR3 reads TGTGCCACCAGTGAAACCGGCGCTAGGATAGCGGATACGCAGTATTTT.